What follows are 27 T cell receptor beta chains derived from one specimen sequenced in a study of blood T cell repertoires in COVID-19. Clones were read by immunoSEQ multiplex PCR, and TCRdb kept only the in-frame ones, dropping some. The sample carries some 75,000 clones, 86% recorded once. The sample consisted of peripheral blood. All receptors come from a man aged 80 or over with COVID-19, enrolled during active disease.

The gene calls are TRBV9 and TRBJ2-6; weak D call: TRBD2 (6 bases). Germline lookup yields CDR1 SGDLS and CDR2 YYNGEE. Trimming removed 4 bases at V and 0 bases at J, with 14 bases between. The CDR3 length is 17 residues. In DNA, the CDR3 is TGTGCCAGCAGCCCTCAGGGCGGGATCTCTGGGGCCAACGTCCTGACTTTC. It specifies CASSPQGGISGANVLTF.

The chain carries TRBV12-3 or TRBV12-4 and TRBJ2-7; a possible D gene is TRBD1 (5 bases). This CDR3 is 13 amino acids long. The V end was cut by 3 bases, the J end by 6 bases, with 12 bases between. Here the CDR3 reads CASSLSGFFEQYF. CDR3 in DNA: TGTGCCAGCAGTTTGTCAGGGTTCTTCGAGCAGTACTTC.

V gene TRBV9 combines with J gene TRBJ2-7; D uncertain. Germline CDR1 SGDLS, CDR2 YYNGEE. V lost 0 bases and J 1 base, leaving 8 bases between the germline ends. This CDR3 has 14 residues. CDR3 bases: TGTGCCAGCAGCGTAGGGCAGAGGTCCTACGAGCAGTACTTC. Its protein is CASSVGQRSYEQYF.

This chain links TRBV7-3 with TRBJ2-2; no definite D call. Trimming took 6 bases from V and 0 from J, leaving 5 bases between them. The CDR3 runs to 13 residues. Per the germline V gene, CDR1 is SGHTA and CDR2 is FQGTGA. The CDR3 DNA reads TGTGCCAGCAGACTCGCGAACACCGGGGAGCTGTTTTTT. Amino acid sequence: CASRLANTGELFF. The entire variable domain, with the rest obtained from reference TRBV7-3 and TRBJ2-2, is as follows: GAGVSQTPSNKVTEKGKYVELRCDPISGHTALYWYRQSLGQGPEFLIYFQGTGAADDSGLPNDRFFAVRPEGSVSTLKIQRTERGDSAVYLCASRLANTGELFFGEGSRLTVL.

V and J are TRBV7-6 and TRBJ2-3; TRBD2 aligns across 16 bases. Trimming at V came to 2 bases and at J to 5 bases, leaving 13 bases not matched to a gene. Looked up from germline, CDR1 is SGHVS and CDR2 is FNYEAQ. The CDR3 has 20 amino acids. CDR3 sequence: CASSLTDSGTSGGARDTQYF. In DNA, the CDR3 is TGTGCCAGCAGCTTAACAGACTCCGGGACTAGCGGGGGGGCTAGAGATACGCAGTATTTT. The entire variable domain, with the rest obtained from reference TRBV7-6 and TRBJ2-3, is as follows: GAGVSQSPRYKVTKRGQDVALRCDPISGHVSLYWYRQALGQGPEFLTYFNYEAQQDKSGLPNDRFSAERPEGSISTLTIQRTEQRDSAMYRCASSLTDSGTSGGARDTQYFGPGTRLTVL.

This rearrangement joins TRBV7-2 to TRBJ2-1, with TRBD1 matching 10 bases. CDR1 and CDR2 (germline): SGHTA, FQGNSA. The CDR3 has 15 amino acids. V lost 5 bases and J lost 2; bases outside the gene matches: 3. CDR3 protein: CASSRTGGTYNEQFF. As DNA, the CDR3 is TGTGCCAGCAGCCGGACAGGGGGTACCTACAATGAGCAGTTCTTC.

This clone was found a few times. This rearrangement joins TRBV27 to TRBJ2-3, with a possible D match to TRBD2 (5 bases). Germline V gene sequence: CDR1 MNHEY, CDR2 SMNVEV (reference sequence). There are 15 residues in the CDR3. V lost 7 bases and J lost 1, with 15 bases in between. The CDR3 DNA reads as TGTGCCAGCACCACTCACCGGACTCGCACAGATACGCAGTATTTT. This gives the protein CASTTHRTRTDTQYF.

The chain uses TRBV19 and TRBJ2-6; D not certain. The CDR3 is 17 residues long. The germline V and J ends were trimmed by 8 bases and 0 bases, with 17 bases remaining between them. The germline gives CDR1 LNHDA, CDR2 SQIVND (reference sequence). CDR3 DNA: TGTGCCAGTTCGAAATCCTCCCTCAGCTCTGGGGCCAACGTCCTGACTTTC. This codes for CASSKSSLSSGANVLTF.

The gene calls are TRBV28 and TRBJ2-1; 9 bases are shared with TRBD1. This CDR3 is 14 amino acids long. With V trimmed by 6 bases and J by 9 bases, 9 bases remained unmatched. Germline-derived CDR1 and CDR2 are MDHEN and SYDVKM. The DNA of the CDR3 is TGTGCCAGCAGACGACCGGGACAGGGCAGTGAGCAGTTCTTC. This codes for CASRRPGQGSEQFF. Filled out from reference TRBV28 and TRBJ2-1, the complete variable domain reads DVKVTQSSRYLVKRTGEKVFLECVQDMDHENMFWYRQDPGLGLRLIYFSYDVKMKEKGDIPEGYSVSREKKERFSLILESASTNQTSMYLCASRRPGQGSEQFFGPGTRLTVL.

Relative to its sample, this clone is large. The chain uses TRBV6-2 or TRBV6-3 and TRBJ1-2; D possibly corresponds to TRBD1 (6 bases). The CDR3 loop spans 12 amino acids. Trimming stripped 0 bases from V and 9 bases from J, with 8 bases between. Germline CDR1 reads MNHEY; CDR2 reads SVGEGT. CDR3: CASSYSGASYTF. CDR3 in DNA: TGTGCCAGCAGTTACTCGGGGGCGAGCTACACCTTC.

The chain joins TRBV9 to TRBJ2-2; 9 nucleotides agree with TRBD2. The length of the CDR3 is 18 residues. The germline V gene has CDR1 SGDLS and CDR2 YYNGEE. V dropped 3 bases and J dropped 0; count of bases not matched to a gene: 9. CDR3 sequence (DNA): TGTGCCAGCAGCGGGGGCCCCAGCGGGGGGACGAACACCGGGGAGCTGTTTTTT. Its translation: CASSGGPSGGTNTGELFF.

CDR3 coding DNA: TGTGCCAGCAGCCAGACAGGAGGATCCTACGAGCAGTACTTC. Protein sequence: CASSQTGGSYEQYF. The chain is built from TRBV7-9 and TRBJ2-7; D possibly corresponds to TRBD1 (6 bases). From germline, CDR1 is SEHNR and CDR2 FQNEAQ (reference sequence). This CDR3 comprises 14 residues. V lost 5 bases and J lost 1, with 12 bases in between. Based on the CDR3 plus reference TRBV7-9 and TRBJ2-7, the full variable domain is DTGVSQNPRHKITKRGQNVTFRCDPISEHNRLYWYRQTLGQGPEFLTYFQNEAQLEKSRLLSDRFSAERPKGSFSTLEIQRTEQGDSAMYLCASSQTGGSYEQYFGPGTRLTVT.

This clone was counted once. The chain combines TRBV18 with TRBJ1-2; D is unclear. Germline V gives CDR1 KGHSH, CDR2 LQKENI. Trimming took off 3 bases at V and 0 bases at J, with 11 bases between the two ends. The CDR3 runs to 15 residues. The CDR3 DNA is TGTGCCAGCTCACCCCCTCCGGGGTCTAACTATGGCTACACCTTC. Protein product: CASSPPPGSNYGYTF.

The CDR3 region has the DNA TGTGCCAGCACCGAACAGATGAACTATGGCTACACCTTC. It yields the protein CASTEQMNYGYTF. The V call is TRBV6-5, the J call TRBJ1-2; D unclear. CDR3 length equals 13 residues. Trimming pared 7 bases from V and 2 bases from J, leaving 11 bases between. Per germline, CDR1 MNHEY and CDR2 SVGAGI.

The chain employs TRBV20-1 and TRBJ2-7, with D possibly being TRBD1 or TRBD2 (5 bases each). In germline, CDR1 is DFQATT, CDR2 SNEGSKA (reference sequence). With 3 bases removed from V and 7 bases from J, the gap between germline ends came to 19 bases. This CDR3 spans 14 amino acids. CDR3: CSASGGLRTGEQYF. Written as DNA, the CDR3 is TGCAGTGCTAGTGGGGGTCTTCGAACGGGGGAGCAGTACTTC.

This chain links TRBV3-1 (or the pseudogene TRBV3-2) with TRBJ2-2; possibly TRBD1 for D (7 bases). V was cut by 1 base and J by 4 bases, with 16 bases left in between. Germline lookup yields CDR1 LGHDT and CDR2 YNNKEL (reference sequence). The CDR3 extends over 17 amino acids. The CDR3 reads CASSQGRGQGFTGELFF. CDR3 sequence (DNA): TGTGCCAGCAGCCAAGGGAGGGGGCAGGGCTTCACCGGGGAGCTGTTTTTT.

The chain employs TRBV4-1 and TRBJ2-3, with 10 bases lining up with TRBD2. CDR1 and CDR2 from the germline V gene are MGHRA and YSYEKL. V was pared by 4 bases and J by 1 base, with 17 bases of the junction left unmatched. This CDR3 has 20 residues. CDR3 DNA sequence: TGCGCCAGCAGCCGCCGTCTAGGTACGAGCGGGGGGGCCGGCACAGATACGCAGTATTTT. Its translation is CASSRRLGTSGGAGTDTQYF.

The V call is TRBV6-2 or TRBV6-3, the J call TRBJ1-5; no clear D gene. V was shortened by 2 bases and J by 7 bases, with 9 bases between the two germline ends. The CDR3 contains 13 residues. The germline CDR1 and CDR2 sequences are MNHEY and SVGEGT. The CDR3 nucleotides read TGTGCCAGCAGTTACGCCGATCTACAGCCCCAGCATTTT. Translating gives CASSYADLQPQHF.

The J gene is TRBJ2-2, the V gene TRBV9, with 9 bases identical to TRBD1. With V trimmed by 0 bases and J by 0 bases, 3 bases remained unmatched. This CDR3 is built from 17 residues. Looked up from germline, CDR1 is SGDLS and CDR2 is YYNGEE. The DNA for the CDR3 is TGTGCCAGCAGCGTAGCTCGGGACAGGGCGAACACCGGGGAGCTGTTTTTT. Amino acid sequence: CASSVARDRANTGELFF.

This chain connects TRBV20-1 to TRBJ1-1; D not certain. Germline values: CDR1 DFQATT, CDR2 SNEGSKA (reference sequence). Trimming left V 1 base short and J 8 bases short, with 5 bases between. CDR3 size: 10 residues. The CDR3 reads CSARAPEAFF. CDR3 nucleotide sequence: TGCAGTGCTAGAGCCCCGGAAGCTTTCTTT.

The chain links TRBV24-1 to TRBJ2-3; TRBD1 aligns across 10 bases. V gave up 0 bases and J gave up 1 base; unmatched junction bases: 0. The CDR3 has 16 amino acids. Per the germline V gene, CDR1 is KGHDR and CDR2 is SFDVKD. This CDR3 is CATSDLGTGGTDTQYF. CDR3 bases: TGTGCCACCAGTGATTTGGGGACAGGGGGCACAGATACGCAGTATTTT.

This clone has just a few counts. This chain uses TRBV20-1 with TRBJ2-1; TRBD1 might be the D (5 bases). The germline V gene has CDR1 DFQATT and CDR2 SNEGSKA (reference sequence). Trimming cost V 6 bases and J 4 bases, with 7 bases left between them. The CDR3 loop spans 11 amino acids. For the CDR3, the DNA is TGCAGTGCCCCAGGGTACAATGAGCAGTTCTTC. Its translation: CSAPGYNEQFF.

In this sample, this clone turned up a few times. The chain joins TRBV10-2 to TRBJ2-1; tentative D call: TRBD1 (5 bases). CDR3 size: 12 residues. Looked up from germline, CDR1 is WSHSY and CDR2 is SAAADI. V dropped 8 bases and J dropped 5 bases, with 10 bases sitting between them. CDR3 region: CASGLGDNEQFF. The CDR3 DNA follows: TGCGCCAGCGGCCTAGGGGACAATGAGCAGTTCTTC.

This clone was counted a few times. The rearrangement links TRBV18 to TRBJ2-2; 11 nucleotides agree with TRBD1. J lost 4 bases, V lost 5 bases, and 3 bases had no gene match. CDR3 length: 15 residues. The germline V gene has CDR1 KGHSH and CDR2 LQKENI. CDR3 amino acids: CASSSGQGATGELFF. Written as DNA, the CDR3 is TGTGCCAGCTCATCTGGACAGGGGGCCACCGGGGAGCTGTTTTTT. Combining the CDR3 with reference TRBV18 and TRBJ2-2 gives the whole variable domain NAGVMQNPRHLVRRRGQEARLRCSPMKGHSHVYWYRQLPEEGLKFMVYLQKENIIDESGMPKERFSAEFPKEGPSILRIQQVVRGDSAAYFCASSSGQGATGELFFGEGSRLTVL.

The rearrangement joins TRBV19 to TRBJ2-4; D is possibly TRBD1 (5 bases). The V end was cut by 11 bases, the J end by 7 bases, with 18 bases between. Per germline, CDR1 LNHDA and CDR2 SQIVND (reference sequence). The length of the CDR3 is 13 residues. The CDR3 sequence: CAQPRVPFNIQYF. The CDR3 region has the DNA TGTGCCCAACCCAGGGTCCCCTTCAACATTCAGTACTTC.

V gene TRBV5-1 combines with J gene TRBJ2-1; D gene unclear. V was clipped by 0 bases and J by 0 bases, with 7 bases between them. In germline, CDR1 is SGHRS, CDR2 YFSETQ. This CDR3 is built from 15 residues. The CDR3 nucleotides are TGCGCCAGCAGCTTGGATTATCCCTCCTACAATGAGCAGTTCTTC. As protein: CASSLDYPSYNEQFF.

This clone was counted only a few times. The CDR3 region is CASSQVSPNTIYF. For the CDR3, the DNA is TGTGCCTCTTCTCAAGTCAGTCCAAACACCATATATTTT. V and J are TRBV19 and TRBJ1-3; no firm D call. CDR1 is LNHDA and CDR2 is SQIVND in the germline V gene (reference sequence). CDR3 length: 13 amino acids. Trimming removed 11 bases from V and 6 bases from J, with 17 bases in between.